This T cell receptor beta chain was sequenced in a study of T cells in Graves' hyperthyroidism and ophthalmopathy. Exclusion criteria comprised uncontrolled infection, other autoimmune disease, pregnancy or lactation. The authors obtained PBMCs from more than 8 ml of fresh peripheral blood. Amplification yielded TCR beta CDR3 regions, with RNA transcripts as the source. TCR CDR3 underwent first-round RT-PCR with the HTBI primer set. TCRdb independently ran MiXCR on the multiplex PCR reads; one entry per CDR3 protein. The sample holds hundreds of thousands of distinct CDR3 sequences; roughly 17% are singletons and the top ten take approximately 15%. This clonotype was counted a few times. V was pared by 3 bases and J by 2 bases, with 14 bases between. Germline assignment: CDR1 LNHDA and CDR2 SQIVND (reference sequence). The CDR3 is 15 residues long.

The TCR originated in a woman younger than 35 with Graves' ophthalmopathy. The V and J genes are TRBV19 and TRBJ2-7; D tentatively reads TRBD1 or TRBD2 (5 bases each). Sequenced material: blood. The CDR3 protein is CASSISASGPYEQYF. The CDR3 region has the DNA TGTGCCAGTAGTATCTCCGCATCGGGGCCCTACGAGCAGTACTTC. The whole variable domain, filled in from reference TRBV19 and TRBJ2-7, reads DGGITQSPKYLFRKEGQNVTLSCEQNLNHDAMYWYRQDPGQGLRLIYYSQIVNDFQKGDIAEGYSVSREKKESFPLTVTSAQKNPTAFYLCASSISASGPYEQYFGPGTRLTVT.